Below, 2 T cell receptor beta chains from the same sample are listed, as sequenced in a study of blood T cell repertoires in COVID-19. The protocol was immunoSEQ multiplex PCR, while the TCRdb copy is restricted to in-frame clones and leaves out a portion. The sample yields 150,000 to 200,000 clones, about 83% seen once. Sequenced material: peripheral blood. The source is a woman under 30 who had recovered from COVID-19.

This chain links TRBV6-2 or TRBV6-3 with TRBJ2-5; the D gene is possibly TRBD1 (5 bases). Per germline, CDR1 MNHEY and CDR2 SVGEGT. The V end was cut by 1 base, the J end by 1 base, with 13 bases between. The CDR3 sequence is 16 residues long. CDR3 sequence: CASSYFETVFQETQYF. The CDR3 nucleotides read TGTGCCAGCAGTTACTTTGAGACAGTTTTCCAAGAGACCCAGTACTTC.

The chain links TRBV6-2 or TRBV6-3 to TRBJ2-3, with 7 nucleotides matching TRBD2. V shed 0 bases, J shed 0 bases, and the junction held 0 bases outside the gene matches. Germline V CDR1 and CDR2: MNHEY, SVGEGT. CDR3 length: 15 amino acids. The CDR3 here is CASSYSTSSTDTQYF. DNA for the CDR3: TGTGCCAGCAGTTACTCGACTAGCAGCACAGATACGCAGTATTTT.